The entry that follows covers one T cell receptor (beta chain) sequence. These data are taken from a study of blood T cell repertoires in COVID-19. Sequencing was performed with immunoSEQ multiplex PCR; in TCRdb, only in-frame clones are kept and a portion is missing. The sample holds about 37,000 clones; approximately 88% are singletons and the top ten take about 9.8%. The germline gives CDR1 SGHVS, CDR2 FQNEAQ. Trimming removed 5 bases from V and 3 bases from J, with 19 bases in between. This CDR3 is 16 amino acids long. This TCR derives from a human donor in a cohort sampled during active COVID-19. This chain joins TRBV7-8 and TRBJ1-1, with D tentatively TRBD1 (5 bases). The specimen was peripheral blood. The CDR3 loop reads CASSPGGGGADTEAFF. Here the CDR3 DNA reads TGTGCCAGCAGCCCAGGTGGTGGAGGGGCCGACACTGAAGCTTTCTTT.